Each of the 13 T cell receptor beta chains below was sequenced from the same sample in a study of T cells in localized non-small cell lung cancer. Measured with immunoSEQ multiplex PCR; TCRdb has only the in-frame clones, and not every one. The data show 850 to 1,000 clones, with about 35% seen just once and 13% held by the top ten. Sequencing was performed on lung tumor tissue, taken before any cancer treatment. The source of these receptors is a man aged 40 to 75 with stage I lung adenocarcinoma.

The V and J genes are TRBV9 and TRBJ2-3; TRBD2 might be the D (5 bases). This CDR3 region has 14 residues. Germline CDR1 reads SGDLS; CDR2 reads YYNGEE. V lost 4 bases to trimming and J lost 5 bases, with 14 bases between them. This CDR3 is CASSQTSRVDTQYF. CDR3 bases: TGTGCCAGCAGCCAAACTTCGCGGGTAGATACGCAGTATTTT.

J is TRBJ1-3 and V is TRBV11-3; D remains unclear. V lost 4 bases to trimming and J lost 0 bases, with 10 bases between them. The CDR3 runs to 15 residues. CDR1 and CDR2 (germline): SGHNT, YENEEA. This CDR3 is CASSSIRISGNTIYF. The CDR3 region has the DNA TGTGCCAGCAGCTCTATCAGGATCTCTGGAAACACCATATATTTT.

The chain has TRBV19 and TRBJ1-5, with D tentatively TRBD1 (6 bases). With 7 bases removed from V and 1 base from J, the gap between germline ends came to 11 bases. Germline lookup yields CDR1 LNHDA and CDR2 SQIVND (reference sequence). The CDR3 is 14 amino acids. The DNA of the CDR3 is TGTGCCAGTACAGCGGACAGCAGCAATCAGCCCCAGCATTTT. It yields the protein CASTADSSNQPQHF.

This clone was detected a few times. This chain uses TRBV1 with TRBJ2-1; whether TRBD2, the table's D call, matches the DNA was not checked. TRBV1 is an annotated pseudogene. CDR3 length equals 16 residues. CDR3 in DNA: TGCGCCAGCAGCCAGCGTACTAGCGGGGGCTACAATGAGCAGTTCTTC. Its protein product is CASSQRTSGGYNEQFF.

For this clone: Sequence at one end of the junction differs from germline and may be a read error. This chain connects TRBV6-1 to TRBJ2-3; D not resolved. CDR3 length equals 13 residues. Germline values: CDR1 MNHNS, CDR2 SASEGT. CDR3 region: CAISEDRTDTQYF. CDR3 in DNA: TGTGCCATCAGTGAAGACCGCACAGATACGCAGTATTTT.

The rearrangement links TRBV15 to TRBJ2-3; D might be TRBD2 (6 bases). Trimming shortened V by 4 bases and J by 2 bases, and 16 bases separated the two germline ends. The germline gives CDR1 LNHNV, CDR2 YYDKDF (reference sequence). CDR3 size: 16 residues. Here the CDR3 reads CATSTERLGITDTQYF. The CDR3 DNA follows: TGTGCCACCAGCACAGAGAGACTAGGGATCACAGATACGCAGTATTTT.

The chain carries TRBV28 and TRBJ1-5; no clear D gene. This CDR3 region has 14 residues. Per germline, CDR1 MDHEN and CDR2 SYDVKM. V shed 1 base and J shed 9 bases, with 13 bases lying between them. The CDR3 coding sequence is TGTGCCAGCAGTTTATTTCGGGGAACCGGGCCCCAGCATTTT. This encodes CASSLFRGTGPQHF.

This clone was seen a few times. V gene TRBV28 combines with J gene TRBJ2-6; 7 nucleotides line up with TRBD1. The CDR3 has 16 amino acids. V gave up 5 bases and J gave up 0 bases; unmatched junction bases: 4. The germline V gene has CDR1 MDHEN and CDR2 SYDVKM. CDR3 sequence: CASSRTGLSGANVLTF. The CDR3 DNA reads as TGTGCCAGCAGTCGGACAGGCCTCTCTGGGGCCAACGTCCTGACTTTC.

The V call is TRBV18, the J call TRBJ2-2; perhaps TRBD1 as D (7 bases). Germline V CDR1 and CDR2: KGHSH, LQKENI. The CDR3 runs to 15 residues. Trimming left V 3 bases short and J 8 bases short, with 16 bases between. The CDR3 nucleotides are TGTGCCAGCTCACCTCCCCAGGGGGGCCGAGGGGAGCTGTTTTTT. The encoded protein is CASSPPQGGRGELFF.

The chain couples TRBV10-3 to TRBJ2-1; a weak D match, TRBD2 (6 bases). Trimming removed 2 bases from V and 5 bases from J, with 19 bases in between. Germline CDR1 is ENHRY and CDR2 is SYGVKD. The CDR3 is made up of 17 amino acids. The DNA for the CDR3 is TGTGCCATCAGTGAGCCCCTCGGAGCGGGCGCGAACAATGAGCAGTTCTTC. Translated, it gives CAISEPLGAGANNEQFF.

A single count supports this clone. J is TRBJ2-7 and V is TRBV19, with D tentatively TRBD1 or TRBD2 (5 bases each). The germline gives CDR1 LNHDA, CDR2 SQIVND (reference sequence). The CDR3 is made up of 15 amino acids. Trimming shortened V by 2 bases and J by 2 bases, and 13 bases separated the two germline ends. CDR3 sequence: CASSIYRDGTYEQYF. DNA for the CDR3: TGTGCCAGTAGTATATACCGGGACGGTACCTACGAGCAGTACTTC.

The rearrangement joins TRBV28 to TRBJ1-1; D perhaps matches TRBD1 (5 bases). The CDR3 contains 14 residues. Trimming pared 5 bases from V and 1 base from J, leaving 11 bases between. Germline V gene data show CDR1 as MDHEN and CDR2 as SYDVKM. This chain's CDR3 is CASSATVPNTEAFF. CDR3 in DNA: TGTGCCAGCAGTGCGACAGTACCGAACACTGAAGCTTTCTTT. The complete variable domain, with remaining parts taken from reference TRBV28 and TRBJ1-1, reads DVKVTQSSRYLVKRTGEKVFLECVQDMDHENMFWYRQDPGLGLRLIYFSYDVKMKEKGDIPEGYSVSREKKERFSLILESASTNQTSMYLCASSATVPNTEAFFGQGTRLTVV.

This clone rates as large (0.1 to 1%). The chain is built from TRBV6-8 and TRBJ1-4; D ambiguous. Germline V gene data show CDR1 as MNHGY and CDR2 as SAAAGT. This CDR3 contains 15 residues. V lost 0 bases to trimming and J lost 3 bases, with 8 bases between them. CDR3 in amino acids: CASSYSPGANEKLFF. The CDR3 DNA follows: TGTGCCAGCAGTTACTCCCCCGGGGCTAATGAAAAACTGTTTTTT.